Listed here is a single TCR beta chain. This CDR3 comprises 14 residues. Trimming pared 10 bases from V and 2 bases from J, leaving 15 bases between. The germline CDR1 and CDR2 sequences are MDHEN and SYDVKM. The data were obtained in a study of CD8 T cells in Susac syndrome. On the study more broadly: Each patient with Susac syndrome, at the time of blood draw, was therapy-naive, on corticosteroids, or on intravenous immunoglobulin alone.

Reverse transcription used 0.5 to 1 ug RNA and random hexamers. MiXCR, applied by TCRdb to the immunoSEQ multiplex PCR reads, yields one record per CDR3 protein. In the table there are some 150,000 distinct CDR3 sequences, approximately 94% of which are singletons. The TCR originated in a human donor with Susac syndrome. Sequenced: CD4+ T cells from PBMCs. V usage is TRBV28 and J usage is TRBJ2-4, with D perhaps TRBD2 (5 bases). CDR3 coding DNA: TGTGCCACCTTAGCGCCGGGCCCCAAAAACATTCAGTACTTC. As protein: CATLAPGPKNIQYF.